This TCR beta chain stems from a study of T cell changes during pregnancy in multiple sclerosis. Sequencing used immunoSEQ multiplex PCR; TCRdb keeps in-frame clones, though not all of them. The profile shows about 89,000 clones, over 90% of them singletons. The CDR3 runs to 17 residues. V was clipped by 3 bases and J by 0 bases, with 17 bases between them. Germline loops: CDR1 SGHAT, CDR2 FQNNGV. The sample consisted of peripheral blood, taken in the third trimester of pregnancy. The origin of this receptor is a female donor with multiple sclerosis, enrolled in a pregnancy study. The chain combines TRBV11-2 with TRBJ2-5, with D perhaps TRBD1 (6 bases). The CDR3 reads CASSFDPPGHYQETQYF. CDR3 bases: TGTGCCAGCAGCTTTGACCCTCCGGGACACTACCAAGAGACCCAGTACTTC.